The 28 T cell receptor beta chains below come from one sample, sequenced in a study of T cell repertoires in cytomegalovirus infection. Antigens for these TCRs are unknown. A single record per CDR3 protein comes from TCRdb applying MiXCR to the reads. The sample has about 830,000 distinct CDR3 sequences, 32% seen once; the top ten hold around 12%. The sequencing used cultured CD8+ T cells from PBMCs, collected from culture after CMV antigen stimulation. All receptors derive from a human donor in good health (CMV status not recorded). Some clones in this sample may be carry-over from other donors' samples.

The chain couples TRBV6-1 to TRBJ1-5; perhaps TRBD1 as D (5 bases). In germline, CDR1 is MNHNS, CDR2 SASEGT. V lost 3 bases and J lost 8, with 14 bases in between. The CDR3 totals 14 residues. DNA of the CDR3: TGTGCCAGCAGTGACCTGACAGTAAGGGAGCCCCAGCATTTT. Its protein product is CASSDLTVREPQHF.

The chain has TRBV6-2 or TRBV6-3 and TRBJ2-7; 10 bases match TRBD1. Germline trimming cut 6 bases from V and 0 bases from J; bases unmatched to any gene: 5. CDR1 and CDR2 (germline): MNHEY, SVGEGT. The CDR3 consists of 15 residues. The CDR3 sequence is CASRRDRGSSYEQYV. CDR3 nucleotide sequence: TGTGCCAGCAGAAGGGACAGGGGAAGCTCCTACGAGCAGTACGTC.

This clonotype was observed many times. This chain uses TRBV27 with TRBJ2-7; 13 bases fit TRBD2. The germline CDR1 and CDR2 sequences are MNHEY and SMNVEV (reference sequence). There are 16 residues in the CDR3. With V trimmed by 5 bases and J by 3 bases, 7 bases remained unmatched. The CDR3 loop reads CASSNRLAGGNYEQYV. In nucleotides, the CDR3 is TGTGCCAGCAGTAACAGACTAGCGGGGGGAAACTACGAGCAGTACGTC.

This sequence joins TRBV15 and TRBJ2-1; tentatively, D is TRBD2 (7 bases). Trimming removed 0 bases from V and 1 base from J, with 10 bases in between. The V gene's germline CDR1 is LNHNV and CDR2 YYDKDF (reference sequence). The CDR3 spans 16 residues. CDR3 nucleotide sequence: TGTGCCACCAGCAGAGATAAGGGGGGGTCCTACAATGAGCAGTTCTTC. It encodes CATSRDKGGSYNEQFF. The full variable domain, with the rest looked up from reference TRBV15 and TRBJ2-1, is DAMVIQNPRYQVTQFGKPVTLSCSQTLNHNVMYWYQQKSSQAPKLLFHYYDKDFNNEADTPDNFQSRRPNTSFCFLDIRSPGLGDTAMYLCATSRDKGGSYNEQFFGPGTRLTVL.

The CDR3 reads CSVVSGLTGELFF. The CDR3 bases are TGCAGCGTTGTGAGCGGCCTCACCGGGGAGCTGTTTTTT. The chain uses TRBV29-1 and TRBJ2-2; D is perhaps TRBD2 (5 bases). Germline assignment: CDR1 SQVTM and CDR2 ANQGSEA. V was trimmed by 4 bases and J by 4 bases, leaving 10 bases between them. The CDR3 length is 13 residues.

The rearrangement joins TRBV2 to TRBJ1-2, with TRBD1 matching over 10 bases. Germline V gene sequence: CDR1 SNHLY, CDR2 FYNNEI. CDR3 size: 15 residues. Trimming at V came to 9 bases and at J to 5 bases, leaving 12 bases not matched to a gene. In DNA, the CDR3 is TGTGCCAGGGAGACAGGGGGCGAGGTGGAATATGGCTACACCTTC. Translating gives CARETGGEVEYGYTF.

The chain couples TRBV6-2 or TRBV6-3 to TRBJ2-2; 8 nucleotides align to TRBD1. J lost 3 bases, V lost 0 bases, and 6 bases had no gene match. Germline CDR1 reads MNHEY; CDR2 reads SVGEGT. CDR3 length: 17 amino acids. The CDR3 protein is CASSYSSTGEDTGELFF. The CDR3 DNA reads as TGTGCCAGCAGTTACTCGTCGACAGGGGAGGACACCGGGGAGCTGTTTTTT.

The chain links TRBV12-3 or TRBV12-4 to TRBJ1-5, with TRBD1 as a possible D gene (5 bases). V was trimmed by 8 bases and J by 11 bases, leaving 13 bases between them. This CDR3 contains 11 residues. The CDR3 sequence is CASGQGRTQHF. CDR3 bases: TGTGCCAGCGGCCAGGGAAGGACCCAGCATTTT.

This clonotype was seen repeatedly, ten times or more. The CDR3 region is CSVDGRGRVNTEAFF. CDR3 coding DNA: TGCAGCGTTGACGGGCGGGGCCGGGTGAACACTGAAGCTTTCTTT. V usage is TRBV29-1 and J usage is TRBJ1-1, with D maybe TRBD1 (5 bases). V dropped 3 bases and J dropped 0 bases, with 14 bases sitting between them. Germline V gene data show CDR1 as SQVTM and CDR2 as ANQGSEA. The CDR3 has 15 residues.

The chain links TRBV7-4 to TRBJ2-1; maybe TRBD1 (6 bases). V dropped 2 bases and J dropped 1 base, with 12 bases sitting between them. CDR1 and CDR2 from the germline V gene are SGHVT and SQSDAQ. The CDR3 covers 16 residues. The CDR3 region is CASSLPGVRSYNEQFF. As DNA, the CDR3 is TGTGCCAGCAGCTTACCAGGGGTCCGATCCTACAATGAGCAGTTCTTC.

The chain is built from TRBV7-9 and TRBJ2-3, with TRBD1 identical over 11 bases. This CDR3 spans 16 amino acids. Germline V gives CDR1 SEHNR, CDR2 FQNEAQ (reference sequence). The J segment lost 2 bases and the V segment lost 4 bases, leaving 5 bases of the junction unmatched. The CDR3: CASSWGTGGFTDTQYF. In nucleotides, the CDR3 is TGTGCCAGCAGCTGGGGGACAGGGGGTTTCACAGATACGCAGTATTTT.

The genes are TRBV28 and TRBJ1-3, with unresolved D. Trimming left V 3 bases short and J 0 bases short, with 12 bases between. This CDR3 has 16 residues. Per the germline V gene, CDR1 is MDHEN and CDR2 is SYDVKM. The CDR3 bases are TGTGCCAGCAGTTTCTTCGGTGATAGCTCTGGAAACACCATATATTTT. Translating it yields CASSFFGDSSGNTIYF. Variable domain in full (rest from reference TRBV28 and TRBJ1-3): DVKVTQSSRYLVKRTGEKVFLECVQDMDHENMFWYRQDPGLGLRLIYFSYDVKMKEKGDIPEGYSVSREKKERFSLILESASTNQTSMYLCASSFFGDSSGNTIYFGEGSWLTVV.

The rearrangement links TRBV10-3 to TRBJ1-2; D is possibly TRBD1 (5 bases). Per the germline V gene, CDR1 is ENHRY and CDR2 is SYGVKD. This CDR3 comprises 13 residues. The V end was cut by 11 bases, the J end by 3 bases, with 16 bases between. CDR3 nucleotide sequence: TGTGCCGTTCCGGGACCGGCGGACTATGGCTACACCTTC. Protein sequence: CAVPGPADYGYTF.

This clonotype was counted a few times. This rearrangement joins TRBV7-8 to TRBJ1-1; D unresolved. V was trimmed by 8 bases and J by 4 bases, leaving 11 bases between them. This CDR3 region has 12 residues. CDR1 and CDR2 (germline): SGHVS, FQNEAQ. CDR3 sequence: CASGSLGTEAFF. CDR3 in DNA: TGTGCCAGCGGGTCGTTGGGCACTGAAGCTTTCTTT.

J is TRBJ2-7 and V is TRBV6-2 or TRBV6-3; D is unclear. The ends were cut back, 4 bases at V and 2 bases at J, with 15 bases in the middle. The CDR3 is 15 amino acids. CDR1 MNHEY and CDR2 SVGEGT come from the germline V gene. The CDR3: CASSSRPGRPYEQYV. The CDR3 nucleotides are TGTGCCAGCAGTTCCCGCCCCGGGCGCCCCTACGAGCAGTACGTC.

This clonotype occurred many times. This chain connects TRBV6-1 to TRBJ2-2, with D possibly being TRBD1 or TRBD2 (5 bases each). The length of the CDR3 is 14 residues. Germline CDR1 is MNHNS and CDR2 is SASEGT. V was cut by 8 bases and J by 2 bases, with 12 bases left in between. The CDR3 DNA reads TGTGCCAGCGGGGGAAGGGGAAACACCGGGGAGCTGTTTTTT. Translated, it gives CASGGRGNTGELFF.

The chain is built from TRBV7-6 and TRBJ2-2, with D uncertain. The CDR3 has 12 residues. V dropped 3 bases and J dropped 10 bases, with 9 bases sitting between them. Germline V gives CDR1 SGHVS, CDR2 FNYEAQ. The DNA for the CDR3 is TGTGCCAGCAGCTTGGGGATGGTGGAGCTGTTTTTT. Amino acid sequence: CASSLGMVELFF.

The chain combines TRBV9 with TRBJ1-6; the match to TRBD1 covers 8 bases. The germline CDR1 and CDR2 sequences are SGDLS and YYNGEE. Trimming at V came to 3 bases and at J to 8 bases, leaving 4 bases not matched to a gene. The CDR3 has 14 amino acids. CDR3: CASSATGGDSPLHF. As DNA, the CDR3 is TGTGCCAGCAGCGCCACAGGGGGGGATTCACCCCTCCACTTT.

This chain connects TRBV5-8 to TRBJ2-7, with TRBD1 matching over 10 bases. This CDR3 is 14 amino acids long. In germline, CDR1 is SGHTS, CDR2 YDEGEE. The junction had 8 bases not matched to a gene; V was cut back by 5 bases and J by 6 bases. CDR3 in DNA: TGTGCCAGCAGGCCTCCCGACAGGGGGCCCGAGCAGTACGTC. It translates to CASRPPDRGPEQYV.

This clonotype was counted at least ten times. The chain employs TRBV7-2 and TRBJ2-2, with D unresolved. The V gene lost 7 bases and the J gene lost 3 bases, with 15 bases spanning the gap. Germline lookup yields CDR1 SGHTA and CDR2 FQGNSA. The CDR3 has 15 amino acids. The CDR3 is CASTPRVIHTGELFF. CDR3 bases: TGTGCCAGCACCCCCCGGGTGATTCACACCGGGGAGCTGTTTTTT.

This clonotype was seen a handful of times. The J gene is TRBJ1-1, the V gene TRBV7-6, with a possible D match to TRBD1 (5 bases). Trimming removed 0 bases at V and 3 bases at J, with 17 bases between. This CDR3 has 17 amino acids. Germline CDR1 and CDR2: SGHVS and FNYEAQ. In DNA form, the CDR3 reads TGTGCCAGCAGCTTAGCTGGTGGGAGGGGTTGGGACACTGAAGCTTTCTTT. The encoded protein is CASSLAGGRGWDTEAFF.

The V gene is TRBV27, the J gene TRBJ1-1, with 7 bases fitting TRBD1. J gave up 0 bases and V 3 bases, and 13 bases lay outside the gene matches. The CDR3 covers 18 residues. Germline values: CDR1 MNHEY, CDR2 SMNVEV (reference sequence). The CDR3 sequence: CASSFQHIDRAMNTEAFF. DNA of the CDR3: TGTGCCAGCAGTTTCCAGCATATCGACAGGGCCATGAACACTGAAGCTTTCTTT.

The chain recombines TRBV15 with TRBJ2-5; 8 bases line up with TRBD2. CDR3 size: 17 residues. V dropped 5 bases and J dropped 1; count of bases not matched to a gene: 12. The V gene's germline CDR1 is LNHNV and CDR2 YYDKDF (reference sequence). Here the CDR3 DNA reads TGTGCCACCAGCCTTAGCGGGGAGGCCCTAATCCAAGAGACCCAGTACTTC. The encoded protein is CATSLSGEALIQETQYF.

Turning to this clonotype: An end of the junction does not agree with germline; a read error may underlie this. This chain joins TRBV29-1 and TRBJ2-2; D is perhaps TRBD2 (5 bases). Germline loops: CDR1 SQVTM, CDR2 ANQGSEA. The CDR3 has 11 amino acids. CDR3 bases: TGTAGCGCCGTCGGGACCGGGGAGCTGTTTTTT. As protein: CSAVGTGELFF.

The V and J genes are TRBV27 and TRBJ1-2; 8 nucleotides match TRBD1. Germline V gives CDR1 MNHEY, CDR2 SMNVEV (reference sequence). This CDR3 comprises 14 residues. J was trimmed by 8 bases and V by 6 bases; bases with no gene match: 11. The CDR3: CASSPAGDRKGYTF. The CDR3 DNA reads as TGTGCCAGCAGCCCCGCTGGGGACAGGAAAGGCTACACCTTC.

Only one count was recorded for this clonotype. The chain is built from TRBV7-9 and TRBJ2-1; TRBD1 might be the D (6 bases). The V and J ends lost 4 bases and 0 bases respectively, with 13 bases between them. CDR1 SEHNR and CDR2 FQNEAQ come from the germline V gene (reference sequence). CDR3 size: 16 residues. The CDR3 coding sequence is TGTGCCAGCAGCTCGAGACAGGTGTCCTCCTACAATGAGCAGTTCTTC. Amino acids: CASSSRQVSSYNEQFF.

This clonotype was seen a few times. CDR3 coding DNA: TGTGCCAGTAGTATAGCTTCGCAGAACACTGAAGCTTTCTTT. This codes for CASSIASQNTEAFF. V usage is TRBV19 and J usage is TRBJ1-1; no firm D call. CDR1 LNHDA and CDR2 SQIVND come from the germline V gene (reference sequence). This CDR3 is 14 amino acids long. Between the trimmed V and J ends, which lost 1 base and 1 base, there was a span of 7 bases.

This clonotype showed up many times. The J gene is TRBJ2-1, the V gene TRBV7-2; TRBD1 matches at 8 bases. Germline CDR1 is SGHTA and CDR2 is FQGNSA. This CDR3 contains 16 residues. Trimming at V came to 3 bases and at J to 5 bases, leaving 9 bases not matched to a gene. CDR3 sequence: CASSLSWTGLHNEQFF. The CDR3 bases are TGTGCCAGCAGCTTGTCTTGGACAGGGCTCCACAATGAGCAGTTCTTC.